These T cell receptor beta chains were read from a single sample in a study of blood T cell repertoires in COVID-19. Profiling relied on immunoSEQ multiplex PCR, and the TCRdb table lists in-frame clones only, not all of them. This table holds roughly 150,000 clones, 84% found once. Material: peripheral blood. These receptors were collected from a woman of 80 years or more with COVID-19, enrolled during active disease. Each CDR3 is given with its conserved first and last residue. D genes are given only for firm matches. Clone size appears in some rows only: once, few, many, or a class for an expanded clone.

v_call,clone_size,d_call,j_call,cdr3_aa,cdr3_nt
TRBV5-1,NA,TRBD1,TRBJ2-2,CASQRTGWAFANTGELFF,TGCGCCAGCCAGAGGACAGGTTGGGCGTTCGCGAACACCGGGGAGCTGTTTTTT
TRBV6-5,NA,NA,TRBJ1-1,CASSDSAAMNTEAFF,TGTGCCAGCAGCGACTCGGCGGCTATGAACACTGAAGCTTTCTTT
TRBV7-7,NA,TRBD1,TRBJ2-1,CASSPGTASYNEQFF,TGTGCCAGCAGCCCCGGGACAGCGTCTTACAATGAGCAGTTCTTC
TRBV2,NA,TRBD1,TRBJ1-6,CASSSQGASPLHF,TGTGCCAGCAGTAGCCAGGGGGCATCACCCCTCCACTTT
TRBV5-1,NA,TRBD1,TRBJ2-7,CASSRDRVAPEQYF,TGCGCCAGCAGCCGGGACAGGGTTGCTCCTGAGCAGTACTTC
TRBV12-3/TRBV12-4,NA,NA,TRBJ1-2,CATGRYGYTF,TGTGCCACAGGGAGGTATGGCTACACCTTC
TRBV28,NA,TRBD2,TRBJ2-4,CASSHKRDFKNIQYF,TGTGCCAGCAGCCATAAGCGGGACTTCAAAAACATTCAGTACTTC
TRBV6-5,NA,TRBD1,TRBJ2-7,CASSYSGQGAYEQYF,TGTGCCAGCAGTTACTCTGGACAGGGGGCCTACGAGCAGTACTTC
TRBV10-3,NA,NA,TRBJ2-3,CAISDHIWRGTDTQYF,TGTGCCATCAGTGATCACATTTGGCGGGGCACAGATACGCAGTATTTT
TRBV5-1,NA,TRBD2,TRBJ2-7,CASSLGLAGVYEQYF,TGCGCCAGCAGCTTGGGGCTAGCGGGAGTATACGAGCAGTACTTC
TRBV30,NA,TRBD1,TRBJ1-5,CAWSTGAYNQPQHF,TGTGCCTGGAGTACAGGGGCCTACAATCAGCCCCAGCATTTT
TRBV5-1,NA,NA,TRBJ2-7,CASRAGGSSYEQYF,TGCGCCAGCAGGGCGGGTGGGAGTTCCTACGAGCAGTACTTC
TRBV5-1,once,NA,TRBJ2-3,CASSLVSSSDTQYF,TGCGCCAGCAGCTTGGTGTCTTCCTCAGATACGCAGTATTTT
TRBV10-3,NA,TRBD1,TRBJ1-1,CAISGGTGSNTEAFF,TGTGCCATCAGTGGTGGGACAGGGAGTAACACTGAAGCTTTCTTT
TRBV18,NA,NA,TRBJ2-5,CASSLDRRGETQYF,TGTGCCAGCTCACTAGACAGGAGAGGGGAGACCCAGTACTTC
TRBV5-1,few,NA,TRBJ2-7,CASSSTPGLRTYEQYF,TGCGCCAGCAGCTCTACTCCGGGACTGCGAACCTACGAGCAGTACTTC
TRBV9,few,TRBD1,TRBJ2-1,CASSGGQGNEQFF,TGTGCCAGCAGCGGTGGACAGGGGAATGAGCAGTTCTTC
TRBV4-1,NA,TRBD2,TRBJ2-2,CASSQDLRGGHTGELFF,TGCGCCAGCAGCCAAGATCTGCGCGGGGGACACACCGGGGAGCTGTTTTTT
TRBV18,NA,NA,TRBJ1-1,CASSPGPGTEAFF,TGTGCCAGCTCACCAGGCCCGGGGACTGAAGCTTTCTTT
TRBV6-5,once,NA,TRBJ2-2,CASRVVANTGELFF,TGTGCCAGCAGAGTAGTCGCGAACACCGGGGAGCTGTTTTTT
TRBV20-1,NA,NA,TRBJ2-1,CSASGLRSSYNEQFF,TGCAGTGCTAGTGGTTTGAGGAGCTCCTACAATGAGCAGTTCTTC
TRBV9,NA,NA,TRBJ2-7,CASSVEQFNYEQYF,TGTGCCAGCAGCGTAGAACAGTTTAACTACGAGCAGTACTTC
TRBV14,NA,NA,TRBJ2-7,CASSRGGTGSDEQYF,TGTGCCAGCAGCCGGGGGGGAACAGGGAGCGACGAGCAGTACTTC
TRBV6-6,NA,TRBD1,TRBJ1-1,CASSYSGQENTEAFF,TGTGCCAGCAGTTACTCGGGACAGGAGAACACTGAAGCTTTCTTT
TRBV5-6,NA,TRBD1,TRBJ2-7,CASSSGTGAGEQYF,TGTGCCAGCAGCTCCGGGACAGGGGCGGGAGAGCAGTACTTC
TRBV28,NA,TRBD2,TRBJ2-3,CASGPGLATDTQYF,TGTGCCAGTGGACCGGGACTAGCCACAGATACGCAGTATTTT
TRBV2,NA,TRBD1,TRBJ1-1,CATGQVNTEAFF,TGTGCCACCGGACAGGTAAACACTGAAGCTTTCTTT
TRBV4-1,NA,TRBD2,TRBJ2-3,CASSQVGTSGGADTQYF,TGCGCCAGCAGCCAAGTTGGGACTAGCGGGGGCGCAGATACGCAGTATTTT
TRBV4-2,NA,NA,TRBJ1-3,CASSQDWTDSGNTIYF,TGTGCCAGCAGCCAAGATTGGACAGACTCTGGAAACACCATATATTTT
TRBV5-5,NA,TRBD2,TRBJ2-3,CASSPSGGTFTDTQYF,TGTGCCAGCAGCCCGAGCGGGGGGACCTTCACAGATACGCAGTATTTT
TRBV12-3/TRBV12-4,NA,NA,TRBJ1-2,CASSPTDNYGYTF,TGTGCCAGCAGTCCCACAGATAACTATGGCTACACCTTC
TRBV13,NA,TRBD1,TRBJ2-7,CASSAYRTGAYEQYF,TGTGCCAGCAGCGCCTACAGGACAGGGGCTTACGAGCAGTACTTC
TRBV18,NA,TRBD1,TRBJ1-2,CASSPPGQNRHGYTF,TGTGCCAGCTCACCACCGGGACAGAATCGGCATGGCTACACCTTC
TRBV6-5,NA,NA,TRBJ2-1,CASKPTGFGEQFF,TGTGCCAGCAAACCAACGGGGTTTGGTGAGCAGTTCTTC
TRBV24-1,NA,NA,TRBJ2-1,CATSAPTGRTYNEQFF,TGTGCCACCAGTGCCCCGACAGGGAGGACCTACAATGAGCAGTTCTTC
TRBV5-1,NA,TRBD2,TRBJ2-1,CASSLMGGLVIYNEQFF,TGCGCCAGCAGCTTGATGGGGGGACTAGTCATCTACAATGAGCAGTTCTTC
TRBV4-2,NA,TRBD1,TRBJ2-2,CASSQDIRGYTGELFF,TGTGCCAGCAGCCAAGATATCAGGGGGTATACCGGGGAGCTGTTTTTT
TRBV7-3,NA,NA,TRBJ1-2,CASSSNKGLTYGYTF,TGTGCCAGCAGCTCCAACAAGGGACTGACCTATGGCTACACCTTC
TRBV10-3,NA,NA,TRBJ2-1,CAISESGSSYNEQFF,TGTGCCATCAGTGAGTCAGGGAGCTCCTACAATGAGCAGTTCTTC
TRBV27,NA,TRBD2,TRBJ2-7,CASSLYGSGETYEQYF,TGTGCCAGCAGTTTATATGGTAGCGGGGAAACCTACGAGCAGTACTTC
TRBV27,NA,TRBD1,TRBJ1-6,CASSPRDRGNSPLHF,TGTGCCAGCAGCCCCCGTGACAGGGGAAATTCACCCCTCCACTTT
TRBV21-1,NA,NA,TRBJ2-7,CASSKARGQGKYEQYF,TGTGCCAGCAGCAAAGCGCGCGGACAGGGTAAGTACGAGCAGTACTTC